This T cell receptor beta chain was profiled in a study of T cells expressing NK-cell markers. TCRdb re-called the 5' RACE reads, yielding one record per CDR3 amino acid sequence without DNA. This table holds about 260,000 distinct CDR3 sequences. The CDR3 extends over 16 amino acids. Germline V lookup: CDR1 SGHVS, CDR2 FQNEAQ. The chain employs TRBV7-8 and TRBJ1-1; TCRdb reports TRBD1, a call that lacks DNA to check it against. This TCR came from a woman between 18 and 70 years old in good health. Sequencing was carried out using blood T cells: a sorted CD56 or NKG2C T cell subset, CD4+ or CD8+ T cells, or bulk PBMC T cells (not recorded which). The CDR3 reads CASSLNRLLMNTEAFF.